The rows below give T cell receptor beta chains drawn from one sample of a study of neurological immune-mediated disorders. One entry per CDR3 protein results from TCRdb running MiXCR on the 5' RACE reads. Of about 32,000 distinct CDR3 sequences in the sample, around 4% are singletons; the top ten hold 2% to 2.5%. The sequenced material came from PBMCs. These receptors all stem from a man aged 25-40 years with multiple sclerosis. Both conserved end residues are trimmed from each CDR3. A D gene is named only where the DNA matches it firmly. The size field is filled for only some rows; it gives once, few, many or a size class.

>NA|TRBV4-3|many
ASSQGLNSPLH
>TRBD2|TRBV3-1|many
ASSTTSGAYNEQF
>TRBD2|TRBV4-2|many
ASSQGSSGGSGELF
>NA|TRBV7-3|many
ASSLKQGRDTQY
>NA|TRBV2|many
ASSDNSPLH
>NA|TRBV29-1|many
SVSGSGNTIY
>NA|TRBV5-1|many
ASSQGLSAYEQY
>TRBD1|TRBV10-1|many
ASSAQGPPPTDTQY
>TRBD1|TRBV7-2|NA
ASSFFTGQGSRKLF
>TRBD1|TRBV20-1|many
SALGQGMNTEAF
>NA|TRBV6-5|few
ASSYSGWMGDTQY
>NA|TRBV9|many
ASSHQGGGGTYEQY
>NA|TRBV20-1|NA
SARDLKTVRETQY
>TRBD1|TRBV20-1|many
SAYITDRGGQYEQY
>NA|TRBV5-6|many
ASSFTDGYT
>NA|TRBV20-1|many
SGTTGISYEQY
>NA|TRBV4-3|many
ASSRLAGASGNTIY
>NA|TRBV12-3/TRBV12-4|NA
ASRKAVGYT
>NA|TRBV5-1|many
ASSLEGRGYEQY
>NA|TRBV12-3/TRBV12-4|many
ASSQDRYYEQY
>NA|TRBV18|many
ASSPGLNTEAF
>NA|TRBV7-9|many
ASSTRDTTFDPQETQY
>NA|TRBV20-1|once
SARGARGTGELF
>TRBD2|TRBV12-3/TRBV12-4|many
ASSLSPGLAGGIQETQY
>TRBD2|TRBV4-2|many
ASSQEGLAGSEQY
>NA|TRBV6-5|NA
ASSYSAVGGISNSPLH
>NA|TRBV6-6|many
ASSYGGVMNTEAF
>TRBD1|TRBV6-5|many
ASSYLRTGGVYGYT
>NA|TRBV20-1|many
SAPQETYEQY
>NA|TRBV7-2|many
ASSPYTDEKLF
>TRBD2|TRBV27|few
ASSSNSVGGGLYNEQF
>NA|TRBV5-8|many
ASTRTAEAF
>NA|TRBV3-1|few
ASSQDLVGSEQY
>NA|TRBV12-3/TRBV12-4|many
ASSLAIRNEQF
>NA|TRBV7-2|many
ASSLDFGLGTDTQY
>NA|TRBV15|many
ATSSSEQETQY
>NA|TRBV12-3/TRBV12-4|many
ASSPKRNEQF